The next 8 T cell receptor beta chains were all read from a single sample in a study of shared clonotypes between healthy human individuals. As defined, naive CD8 cells were CD45RO-negative and positively selected for CCR7, with terminally differentiated effector memory CD45RA+ cells excluded. Profiled with immunoSEQ multiplex PCR; TCRdb holds only in-frame clones, not every one. This sample yields about 2.2 million clones, of which over 85% are seen a single time; approximately 1.6% belongs to the top ten. The sequencing sample was made of naive CD8+ T cells from PBMCs. The receptor set was obtained from a man aged 18 to 30 in good health. Some clones in this sample may be carry-over from other donors' samples.

The V call is TRBV9, the J call TRBJ2-3, with TRBD1 matching 7 bases. J gave up 5 bases and V 1 base, and 4 bases lay outside the gene matches. This CDR3 comprises 14 residues. In germline, CDR1 is SGDLS, CDR2 YYNGEE. CDR3 DNA: TGTGCCAGCAGCGTAATGGGACAGCTAGATACGCAGTATTTT. This gives the protein CASSVMGQLDTQYF.

The chain employs TRBV7-8 and TRBJ1-1, with a weak D call TRBD1 (6 bases). Trimming shortened V by 7 bases and J by 4 bases, and 13 bases separated the two germline ends. The V gene's germline CDR1 is SGHVS and CDR2 FQNEAQ. CDR3 length: 13 amino acids. The CDR3 bases are TGTGCCAGCACCTACGGGGGCAGCACTGAAGCTTTCTTT. Protein sequence: CASTYGGSTEAFF.

In its sample, this clone was seen a few times. This chain links TRBV27 with TRBJ1-2, with a weak D call TRBD1 (6 bases). Germline V CDR1 and CDR2: MNHEY, SMNVEV (reference sequence). The germline V and J ends were trimmed by 3 bases and 4 bases, with 12 bases remaining between them. The CDR3 length is 14 residues. The CDR3 is CASSFRGLGYGYTF. For the CDR3, the DNA is TGTGCCAGCAGTTTCAGGGGCCTTGGCTATGGCTACACCTTC.

The CDR3 reads CASSLLVTFSYEQYF. In DNA form, the CDR3 reads TGTGCCAGCAGCTTATTAGTCACCTTTTCCTACGAGCAGTACTTC. This chain uses TRBV7-8 with TRBJ2-7, with no clear D. The V gene's germline CDR1 is SGHVS and CDR2 FQNEAQ. This CDR3 contains 15 residues. Trimming took 2 bases from V and 1 from J, leaving 12 bases between them.

The V and J genes are TRBV9 and TRBJ2-7, with TRBD1 identical over 9 bases. There are 16 residues in the CDR3. Looked up from germline, CDR1 is SGDLS and CDR2 is YYNGEE. V lost 3 bases to trimming and J lost 2 bases; unmatched junction nucleotides: 9. The CDR3 DNA reads as TGTGCCAGCAGCGCGGAGAGGACAGGGGCGACCTACGAGCAGTACTTC. Translated, it gives CASSAERTGATYEQYF.

CDR3 nucleotide sequence: TGCGCCAGCAGCTTGACTAGCGGGACGCTTAGCCCCTACAATGAGCAGTTCTTC. As protein: CASSLTSGTLSPYNEQFF. This chain connects TRBV5-1 to TRBJ2-1; TRBD2 matches 10 bases. The CDR3 consists of 18 residues. After removal of 1 base from V and 2 bases from J, the junction contained 9 bases not matched to a gene. From germline, CDR1 is SGHRS and CDR2 YFSETQ.

This chain connects TRBV12-5 to TRBJ2-1, with 14 bases that match TRBD2. Germline lookup yields CDR1 LGHNT and CDR2 FRNRAP. The CDR3 totals 22 residues. The ends lost 6 bases at V and 0 bases at J; junction bases unmatched: 19. The CDR3 reads CASGPARLAGGPNPGSYNEQFF. CDR3 bases: TGTGCTAGTGGGCCCGCAAGACTAGCGGGAGGGCCAAATCCCGGCTCCTACAATGAGCAGTTCTTC.

The rearrangement joins TRBV19 to TRBJ1-2; the D gene is possibly TRBD1 (6 bases). The ends were cut back, 3 bases at V and 3 bases at J, with 14 bases in the middle. The CDR3 contains 15 residues. Germline V CDR1 and CDR2: LNHDA, SQIVND (reference sequence). CDR3 residues: CASSMWGAKDYGYTF. The CDR3 bases are TGTGCCAGTAGTATGTGGGGGGCCAAAGACTATGGCTACACCTTC. Full variable domain (remainder filled in from reference TRBV19 and TRBJ1-2): DGGITQSPKYLFRKEGQNVTLSCEQNLNHDAMYWYRQDPGQGLRLIYYSQIVNDFQKGDIAEGYSVSREKKESFPLTVTSAQKNPTAFYLCASSMWGAKDYGYTFGSGTRLTVV.